This T cell receptor beta chain was profiled in a study of blood T cell repertoires in COVID-19. Per the authors' pipeline: Reference gene primer amplification in the assay estimated nucleated cell counts. Clones were read by immunoSEQ multiplex PCR, and TCRdb kept only the in-frame ones, dropping some. The V and J calls and clone size are taken from that table; D and trimming were inferred from the DNA. The sample lists fewer than 250,000 clones; over 90% were seen once. Seattle patients were enrolled during active infection and followed longitudinally. This sequence was found in a young man with COVID-19, enrolled during active disease. The sequenced sample consisted of peripheral blood.

The CDR3 spells CASSQVRGADTQYF. The CDR3 DNA reads TGTGCCAGCAGCCAAGTACGGGGGGCAGATACGCAGTATTTT. The rearrangement joins TRBV3-1 (or the pseudogene TRBV3-2) to TRBJ2-3; 7 bases map to TRBD2. The CDR3 has 14 residues. Germline lookup yields CDR1 LGHDT and CDR2 YNNKEL (reference sequence). V was clipped by 1 base and J by 4 bases; unmatched bases: 2.